The 26 T cell receptor beta chains below were found in one sample sequenced in a study of blood T cell repertoires in COVID-19. Using immunoSEQ multiplex PCR, the repertoire was profiled, and TCRdb retains in-frame clones only, with some absent. Of 84,000 or so clones in the sample, roughly 78% were seen once. Sequenced material: peripheral blood. Receptor source: a man between 60 and 75 years old with COVID-19, enrolled during active disease.

The CDR3 here is CASGLGPGGYEQYF. CDR3 in DNA: TGTGCTAGTGGTTTGGGGCCCGGGGGCTACGAGCAGTACTTC. The chain links TRBV12-5 to TRBJ2-7, with D possibly being TRBD2 (6 bases). The CDR3 loop spans 14 amino acids. Between the trimmed V and J ends, which lost 1 base and 3 bases, there was a span of 10 bases. Germline CDR1 reads LGHNT; CDR2 reads FRNRAP.

The chain couples TRBV7-2 to TRBJ2-7; 11 bases map to TRBD2. Germline V gene data show CDR1 as SGHTA and CDR2 as FQGNSA. V dropped 5 bases and J dropped 4; count of bases not matched to a gene: 10. This CDR3 has 16 amino acids. The CDR3 nucleotides are TGTGCCAGCAGCCTAACCGGGACTAGCGGAAAATACGAGCAGTACTTC. Translated, it gives CASSLTGTSGKYEQYF.

CDR3 sequence: CASSHKTGSSGANVLTF. CDR3 DNA sequence: TGTGCCAGCAGCCACAAGACAGGGTCGTCCGGGGCCAACGTCCTGACTTTC. V usage is TRBV14 and J usage is TRBJ2-6; 7 bases match TRBD1. The ends lost 3 bases at V and 4 bases at J; junction bases unmatched: 9. Germline V gives CDR1 SGHDN, CDR2 FVKESK. The CDR3 runs 17 residues.

The genes are TRBV7-3 and TRBJ1-5; 7 positions agree with TRBD1. This CDR3 contains 18 residues. The germline V gene has CDR1 SGHTA and CDR2 FQGTGA. Unmatched junction bases numbered 15, after V lost 5 bases and J lost 2 bases. The CDR3 DNA reads TGTGCCAGCAGCACAAGGGGCAGGGGGAGAGGGGGCAATCAGCCCCAGCATTTT. Encoded protein: CASSTRGRGRGGNQPQHF.

This clone came up a few times. The chain links TRBV7-2 to TRBJ2-1; 7 bases are shared with TRBD1. CDR3 length equals 14 residues. J lost 8 bases, V lost 1 base, and 5 bases had no gene match. Per the germline V gene, CDR1 is SGHTA and CDR2 is FQGNSA. CDR3 protein: CASSLDNRGDEQFF. Here the CDR3 DNA reads TGTGCCAGCAGCTTAGATAACAGGGGTGATGAGCAGTTCTTC.

This chain uses TRBV3-1 (or the pseudogene TRBV3-2) with TRBJ2-1; TRBD2 aligns across 12 bases. V lost 6 bases, J lost 4 bases, and 4 bases stayed unmatched. CDR3 length: 15 amino acids. CDR1 and CDR2 (germline): LGHDT, YNNKEL (reference sequence). Here the CDR3 reads CASRTSGRGYNEQFF. The DNA for the CDR3 is TGTGCCAGCAGGACTAGCGGGAGAGGGTACAATGAGCAGTTCTTC.

This clone was found a few times. The CDR3 is CASSLKKGQGFYGYTF. The CDR3 region has the DNA TGTGCCAGCAGCTTAAAGAAGGGACAGGGCTTCTATGGCTACACCTTC. The chain joins TRBV7-6 to TRBJ1-2; 9 nucleotides agree with TRBD1. Germline CDR1 SGHVS, CDR2 FNYEAQ. J was trimmed by 4 bases and V by 2 bases; bases with no gene match: 8. The CDR3 spans 16 residues.

The rearrangement links TRBV5-5 to TRBJ1-5, with D unclear. Germline V gene sequence: CDR1 SGHKS, CDR2 YYEKEE (reference sequence). The length of the CDR3 is 13 residues. The ends were cut back, 2 bases at V and 6 bases at J, with 9 bases in the middle. Here the CDR3 reads CASSLGRAQPQHF. The CDR3 coding sequence is TGTGCCAGCAGCTTAGGGAGGGCTCAGCCCCAGCATTTT.

The J gene is TRBJ2-1, the V gene TRBV3-1 (or the pseudogene TRBV3-2); 8 nucleotides match TRBD2. The CDR3 spans 16 residues. The V and J ends lost 0 bases and 9 bases, in that order; junction bases with no gene match: 10. Germline loops: CDR1 LGHDT, CDR2 YNNKEL (reference sequence). The CDR3 loop reads CASSQDRPGGPGEQFF. CDR3 DNA: TGTGCCAGCAGCCAAGATCGCCCGGGAGGGCCAGGTGAGCAGTTCTTC.

The V and J genes are TRBV9 and TRBJ1-3; possibly TRBD1 for D (6 bases). Trimming left V 2 bases short and J 2 bases short, with 14 bases between. The CDR3 loop spans 16 amino acids. In germline, CDR1 is SGDLS, CDR2 YYNGEE. In DNA form, the CDR3 reads TGTGCCAGCAGCGTGGGGACACGGATGGCTGGAAACACCATATATTTT. Residues: CASSVGTRMAGNTIYF. Combining the CDR3 with reference TRBV9 and TRBJ1-3 gives the whole variable domain DSGVTQTPKHLITATGQRVTLRCSPRSGDLSVYWYQQSLDQGLQFLIQYYNGEERAKGNILERFSAQQFPDLHSELNLSSLELGDSALYFCASSVGTRMAGNTIYFGEGSWLTVV.

CDR3 nucleotide sequence: TGTGCCAGCAGTCCCTTGTCCAATGAGCAGTTCTTC. Encoded protein: CASSPLSNEQFF. The gene calls are TRBV27 and TRBJ2-1; no firm D call. The CDR3 contains 12 residues. Germline CDR1 and CDR2: MNHEY and SMNVEV (reference sequence). V was trimmed by 5 bases and J by 6 bases, leaving 8 bases between them.

V and J are TRBV3-1 (or the pseudogene TRBV3-2) and TRBJ2-7, with a weak D call TRBD1 (5 bases). V lost 1 base and J lost 6, with 7 bases in between. The length of the CDR3 is 12 residues. The germline V gene has CDR1 LGHDT and CDR2 YNNKEL (reference sequence). As DNA, the CDR3 is TGTGCCAGCAGCCAAGCAGGGCTCGAGCAGTACTTC. Translated, it gives CASSQAGLEQYF.

This rearrangement joins TRBV19 to TRBJ2-1; 9 nucleotides line up with TRBD1. The CDR3 spans 15 residues. The ends lost 3 bases at V and 0 bases at J; junction bases unmatched: 0. Germline CDR1 and CDR2: LNHDA and SQIVND (reference sequence). The CDR3 sequence is CASSMDRGSYNEQFF. The CDR3 nucleotides read TGTGCCAGTAGTATGGACAGGGGCTCCTACAATGAGCAGTTCTTC. The full variable domain, rest sourced from reference TRBV19 and TRBJ2-1, is DGGITQSPKYLFRKEGQNVTLSCEQNLNHDAMYWYRQDPGQGLRLIYYSQIVNDFQKGDIAEGYSVSREKKESFPLTVTSAQKNPTAFYLCASSMDRGSYNEQFFGPGTRLTVL.

V and J are TRBV7-8 and TRBJ2-7, with 7 positions matching TRBD1. The V gene's germline CDR1 is SGHVS and CDR2 FQNEAQ. Germline trimming cut 3 bases from V and 4 bases from J; bases unmatched to any gene: 6. The CDR3 is 14 residues long. CDR3 in DNA: TGTGCCAGCAGCTTCGAGACAGGGAGATACGAGCAGTACTTC. Translated: CASSFETGRYEQYF. Together with reference TRBV7-8 and TRBJ2-7, the CDR3 gives the full variable domain: GAGVSQSPRYKVAKRGQDVALRCDPISGHVSLFWYQQALGQGPEFLTYFQNEAQLDKSGLPSDRFFAERPEGSVSTLKIQRTQQEDSAVYLCASSFETGRYEQYFGPGTRLTVT.

The V and J genes are TRBV6-2 or TRBV6-3 and TRBJ1-5; 8 bases map to TRBD1. The V and J ends lost 0 bases and 4 bases, in that order; junction bases with no gene match: 8. CDR3 length equals 17 residues. CDR1 and CDR2 from the germline V gene are MNHEY and SVGEGT. DNA of the CDR3: TGTGCCAGCAGTTACTCGAGGTCAGGGGGCGGAAATCAGCCCCAGCATTTT. Translated: CASSYSRSGGGNQPQHF.

The rearrangement uses TRBV7-3 and TRBJ2-3, with 10 nucleotides matching TRBD2. The CDR3 is 15 amino acids. J gave up 5 bases and V 3 bases, and 5 bases lay outside the gene matches. Germline V gene data show CDR1 as SGHTA and CDR2 as FQGTGA. This chain's CDR3 is CASSFSGREGDTQYF. CDR3 DNA sequence: TGTGCCAGCAGCTTCAGCGGGAGGGAAGGAGATACGCAGTATTTT.

This chain connects TRBV4-2 to TRBJ1-2; 7 bases align to TRBD1. Per the germline V gene, CDR1 is LGHNA and CDR2 is YNFKEQ. Trimming removed 0 bases from V and 2 bases from J; junction bases left unmatched: 3. This CDR3 spans 15 amino acids. The CDR3 DNA reads TGTGCCAGCAGCCAAGATCAGGGGGGAAACTATGGCTACACCTTC. Translated: CASSQDQGGNYGYTF.

This chain connects TRBV7-3 to TRBJ1-1, with 9 bases that match TRBD1. The CDR3 covers 15 residues. V trimming: 6 bases; J trimming: 4 bases; junction bases outside the gene matches: 9. The V gene's germline CDR1 is SGHTA and CDR2 FQGTGA. In DNA form, the CDR3 reads TGTGCCAGCAGTTCTCTGGGACAGGGTTTCACTGAAGCTTTCTTT. It codes for CASSSLGQGFTEAFF. Combining the CDR3 with reference TRBV7-3 and TRBJ1-1 gives the whole variable domain GAGVSQTPSNKVTEKGKYVELRCDPISGHTALYWYRQSLGQGPEFLIYFQGTGAADDSGLPNDRFFAVRPEGSVSTLKIQRTERGDSAVYLCASSSLGQGFTEAFFGQGTRLTVV.

The table lists this clone with many counts. J is TRBJ2-7 and V is TRBV3-1 (or the pseudogene TRBV3-2); TRBD2 matches at 7 bases. The CDR3 spans 13 residues. J lost 7 bases, V lost 4 bases, and 7 bases had no gene match. Per the germline V gene, CDR1 is LGHDT and CDR2 is YNNKEL (reference sequence). The CDR3 reads CASSRGSSGEQYF. The CDR3 DNA reads as TGTGCCAGCAGCCGCGGGAGTTCGGGTGAGCAGTACTTC.

The chain employs TRBV5-4 and TRBJ2-5, with TRBD1 as a possible D gene (5 bases). The V gene lost 3 bases and the J gene lost 3 bases, with 15 bases spanning the gap. CDR1 and CDR2 (germline): SGHNT, YYREEE (reference sequence). This CDR3 has 15 amino acids. The CDR3 sequence is CASSYTKGEEETQYF. The DNA of the CDR3 is TGTGCCAGCAGCTACACAAAAGGGGAAGAAGAGACCCAGTACTTC.

The chain combines TRBV4-1 with TRBJ1-6; no definite D call. The CDR3 sequence is 15 residues long. The germline CDR1 and CDR2 sequences are MGHRA and YSYEKL. V lost 0 bases and J 7 bases, leaving 10 bases between the germline ends. CDR3 loop: CASSQDGRWNSPLHF. In DNA, the CDR3 is TGCGCCAGCAGCCAAGATGGGAGGTGGAATTCACCCCTCCACTTT.

The gene calls are TRBV5-4 and TRBJ2-3, with 8 nucleotides matching TRBD1. J gave up 6 bases and V 0 bases, and 6 bases lay outside the gene matches. Germline lookup yields CDR1 SGHNT and CDR2 YYREEE (reference sequence). The CDR3 extends over 15 amino acids. The CDR3 DNA reads as TGTGCCAGCAGCTTGGTCAGGGGGCCCACGGATACGCAGTATTTT. Residues: CASSLVRGPTDTQYF.

This clone was observed a handful of times. This rearrangement joins TRBV9 to TRBJ2-2, with 7 bases lining up with TRBD2. The trim removed 0 bases at V and 5 bases at J, leaving 10 bases unmatched. Germline lookup yields CDR1 SGDLS and CDR2 YYNGEE. This CDR3 region has 17 residues. The CDR3 spells CASSVATLAARTGELFF. In nucleotides, the CDR3 is TGTGCCAGCAGCGTAGCTACCCTAGCGGCCCGAACCGGGGAGCTGTTTTTT.

The chain joins TRBV6-1 to TRBJ1-6; 8 nucleotides line up with TRBD1. CDR1 and CDR2 from the germline V gene are MNHNS and SASEGT. CDR3 size: 20 residues. V lost 1 base and J lost 0; bases outside the gene matches: 11. CDR3 sequence (DNA): TGTGCCAGCAGTGAAGTGGACAGGGAGTTGGGGTACTCCTATAATTCACCCCTCCACTTT. The encoded protein is CASSEVDRELGYSYNSPLHF.

A single count supports this clone. This chain connects TRBV12-3 or TRBV12-4 to TRBJ1-6; 7 bases agree with TRBD1. The CDR3 sequence is 13 residues long. J lost 7 bases, V lost 5 bases, and 2 bases had no gene match. The CDR3 DNA reads TGTGCCAGCAGTCAGGGGGGAAATTCACCCCTCCACTTT. This encodes CASSQGGNSPLHF.

The chain carries TRBV4-2 and TRBJ1-5; perhaps TRBD1 as D (6 bases). The germline CDR1 and CDR2 sequences are LGHNA and YNFKEQ. This CDR3 comprises 15 residues. Trimming left V 3 bases short and J 1 base short, with 10 bases between. The chain's CDR3 is CASSQQTGSNQPQHF. The DNA of the CDR3 is TGTGCCAGCAGCCAGCAAACAGGGAGCAATCAGCCCCAGCATTTT.